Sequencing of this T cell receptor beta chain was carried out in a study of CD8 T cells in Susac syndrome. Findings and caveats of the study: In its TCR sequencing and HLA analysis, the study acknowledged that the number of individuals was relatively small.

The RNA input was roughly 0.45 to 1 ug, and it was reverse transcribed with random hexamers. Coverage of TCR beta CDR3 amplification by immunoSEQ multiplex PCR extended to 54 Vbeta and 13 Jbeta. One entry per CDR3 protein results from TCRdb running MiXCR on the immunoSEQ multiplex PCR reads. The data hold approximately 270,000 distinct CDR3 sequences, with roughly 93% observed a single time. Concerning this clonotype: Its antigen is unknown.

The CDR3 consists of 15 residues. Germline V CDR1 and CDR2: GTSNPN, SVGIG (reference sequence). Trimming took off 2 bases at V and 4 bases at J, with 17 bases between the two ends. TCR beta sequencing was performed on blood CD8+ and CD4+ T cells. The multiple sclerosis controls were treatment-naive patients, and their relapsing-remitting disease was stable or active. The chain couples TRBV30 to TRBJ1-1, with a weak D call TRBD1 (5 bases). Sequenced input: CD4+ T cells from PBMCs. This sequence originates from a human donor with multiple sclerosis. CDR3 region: CAWSLGREVGTEAFF. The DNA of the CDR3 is TGTGCCTGGAGTTTGGGCAGGGAGGTCGGCACTGAAGCTTTCTTT.